This TCR beta chain was captured by sequencing in a study of shared clonotypes between healthy human individuals. Clones were sequenced by immunoSEQ multiplex PCR, and TCRdb holds only the in-frame ones, with some missing. Among 2 million to 2.5 million clones listed, 80% to 95% were seen once. Between the trimmed V and J ends, which lost 1 base and 4 bases, there was a span of 13 bases. Germline lookup yields CDR1 MNHNS and CDR2 SASEGT. This CDR3 is 15 amino acids long. The TCR sequence derives from a man aged 18 to 35 in good health. Some clones in this sample may be carry-over from other donors' samples. The chain recombines TRBV6-1 with TRBJ1-1, with a weak D call TRBD1 (5 bases). Sequencing input: naive CD4+ T cells from PBMCs. Subset: CD45RA+ positively selected. DNA of the CDR3: TGTGCCAGCAGTGAAGTAGCAGGGAGGGCCACTGAAGCTTTCTTT. Protein product: CASSEVAGRATEAFF.